This paragraph covers one TCR beta chain sequence. TCRdb keeps only in-frame clones here, not all; method: immunoSEQ multiplex PCR. The data hold tens of thousands of clones, with 80% to 85% observed a single time. The length of the CDR3 is 14 residues. CDR1 is SGHRS, CDR2 YFSETQ, per germline. The V gene end was trimmed by 0 bases and the J gene end by 1 base; junction bases not matched to a gene: 1. This specimen belongs to a study of blood T cell repertoires in COVID-19. The J gene is TRBJ2-7, the V gene TRBV5-1; 7 nucleotides line up with TRBD2. This clonotype was sampled from a human donor in a cohort sampled during active COVID-19. Sequenced material: peripheral blood. The CDR3 loop is CASSLVAGSYEQYF. The CDR3 DNA follows: TGCGCCAGCAGCTTGGTAGCGGGTTCCTACGAGCAGTACTTC.